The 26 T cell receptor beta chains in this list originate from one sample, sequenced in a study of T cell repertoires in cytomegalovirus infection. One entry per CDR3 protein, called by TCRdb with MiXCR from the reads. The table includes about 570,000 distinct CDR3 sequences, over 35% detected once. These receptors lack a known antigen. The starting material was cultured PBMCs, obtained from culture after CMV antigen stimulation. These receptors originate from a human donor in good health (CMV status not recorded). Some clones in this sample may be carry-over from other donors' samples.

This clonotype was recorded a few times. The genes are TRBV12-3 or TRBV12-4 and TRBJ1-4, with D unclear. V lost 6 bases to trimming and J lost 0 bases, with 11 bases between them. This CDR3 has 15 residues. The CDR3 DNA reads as TGTGCCAGCAGGAAAACAGCAGCAACTAATGAAAAACTGTTTTTT. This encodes CASRKTAATNEKLFF.

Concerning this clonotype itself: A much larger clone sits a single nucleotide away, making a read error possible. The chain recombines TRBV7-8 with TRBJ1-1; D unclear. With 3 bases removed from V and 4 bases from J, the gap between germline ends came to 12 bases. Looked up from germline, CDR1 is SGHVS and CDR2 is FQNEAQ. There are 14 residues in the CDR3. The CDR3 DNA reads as TGTGCCAGCAGCTTTCGTGTGAGGGCCACTGAAGCTTTCTTT. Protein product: CASSFRVRATEAFF.

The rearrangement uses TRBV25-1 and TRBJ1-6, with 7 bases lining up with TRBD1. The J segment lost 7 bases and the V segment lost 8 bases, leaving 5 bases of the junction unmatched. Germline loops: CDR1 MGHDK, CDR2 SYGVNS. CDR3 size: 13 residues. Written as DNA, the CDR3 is TGTGCCAGCCACTGGGACAGCAATTCACCCCTCCACTTT. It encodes CASHWDSNSPLHF. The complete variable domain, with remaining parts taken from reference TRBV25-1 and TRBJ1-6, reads EADIYQTPRYLVIGTGKKITLECSQTMGHDKMYWYQQDPGMELHLIHYSYGVNSTEKGDLSSESTVSRIRTEHFPLTLESARPSHTSQYLCASHWDSNSPLHFGNGTRLTVT.

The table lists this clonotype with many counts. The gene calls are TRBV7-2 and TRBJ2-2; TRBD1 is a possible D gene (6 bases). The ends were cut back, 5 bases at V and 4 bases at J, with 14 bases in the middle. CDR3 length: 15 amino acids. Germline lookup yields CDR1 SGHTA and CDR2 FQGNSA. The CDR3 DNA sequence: TGTGCCAGCAGCCGTCGTTGGGGGCGCACCGGGGAGCTGTTTTTT. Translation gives CASSRRWGRTGELFF.

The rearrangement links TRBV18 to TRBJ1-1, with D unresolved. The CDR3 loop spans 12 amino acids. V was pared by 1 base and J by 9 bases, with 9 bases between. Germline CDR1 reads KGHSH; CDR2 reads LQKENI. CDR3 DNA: TGTGCCAGCTCACCACTTCGGGGTCAAGCTTTCTTT. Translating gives CASSPLRGQAFF.

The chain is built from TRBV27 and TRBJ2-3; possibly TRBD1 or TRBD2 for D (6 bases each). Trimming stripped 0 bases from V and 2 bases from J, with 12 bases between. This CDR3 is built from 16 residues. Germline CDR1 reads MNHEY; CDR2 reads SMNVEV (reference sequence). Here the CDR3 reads CASSLSRWGATDTQYF. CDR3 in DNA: TGTGCCAGCAGTTTATCGAGGTGGGGGGCCACAGATACGCAGTATTTT.

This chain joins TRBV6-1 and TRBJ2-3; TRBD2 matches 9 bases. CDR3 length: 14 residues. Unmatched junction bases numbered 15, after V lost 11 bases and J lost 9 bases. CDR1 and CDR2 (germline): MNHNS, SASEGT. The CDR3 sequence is CAGYGAGGRDTQYF. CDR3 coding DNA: TGTGCCGGTTACGGAGCGGGGGGCCGGGACACGCAGTATTTT.

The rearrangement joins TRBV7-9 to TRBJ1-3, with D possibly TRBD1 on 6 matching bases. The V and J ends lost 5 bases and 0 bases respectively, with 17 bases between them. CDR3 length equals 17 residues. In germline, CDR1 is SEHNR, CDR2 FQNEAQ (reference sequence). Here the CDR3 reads CASSPRSTGPSGNTIYF. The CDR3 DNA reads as TGTGCCAGCAGCCCCCGGTCGACAGGTCCCTCTGGAAACACCATATATTTT. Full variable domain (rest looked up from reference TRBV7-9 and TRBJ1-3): DTGVSQNPRHKITKRGQNVTFRCDPISEHNRLYWYRQTLGQGPEFLTYFQNEAQLEKSRLLSDRFSAERPKGSFSTLEIQRTEQGDSAMYLCASSPRSTGPSGNTIYFGEGSWLTVV.

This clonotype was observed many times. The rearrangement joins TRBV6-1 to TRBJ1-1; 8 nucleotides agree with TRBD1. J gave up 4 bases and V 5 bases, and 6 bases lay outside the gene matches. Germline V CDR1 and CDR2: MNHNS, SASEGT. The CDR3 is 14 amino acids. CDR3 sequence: CASSPQGAVTEAFF. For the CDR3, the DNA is TGTGCCAGCAGTCCCCAGGGGGCTGTCACTGAAGCTTTCTTT.

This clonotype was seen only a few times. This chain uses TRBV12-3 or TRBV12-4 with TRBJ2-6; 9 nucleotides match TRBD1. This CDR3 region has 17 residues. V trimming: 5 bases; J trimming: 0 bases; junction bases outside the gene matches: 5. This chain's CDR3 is CASSRTGAPSGANVLTF. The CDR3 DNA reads TGTGCCAGCAGTAGGACAGGGGCCCCCTCTGGGGCCAACGTCCTGACTTTC.

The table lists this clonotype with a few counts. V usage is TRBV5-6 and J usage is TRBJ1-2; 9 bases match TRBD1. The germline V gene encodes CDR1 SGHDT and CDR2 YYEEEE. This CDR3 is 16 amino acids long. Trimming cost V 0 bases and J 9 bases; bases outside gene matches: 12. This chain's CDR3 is CASSLVTGGIERRYTF. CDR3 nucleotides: TGTGCCAGCAGCTTGGTCACAGGGGGCATTGAGAGACGCTACACCTTC. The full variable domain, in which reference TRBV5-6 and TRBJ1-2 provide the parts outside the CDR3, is DAGVTQSPTHLIKTRGQQVTLRCSPKSGHDTVSWYQQALGQGPQFIFQYYEEEERQRGNFPDRFSGHQFPNYSSELNVNALLLGDSALYLCASSLVTGGIERRYTFGSGTRLTVV.

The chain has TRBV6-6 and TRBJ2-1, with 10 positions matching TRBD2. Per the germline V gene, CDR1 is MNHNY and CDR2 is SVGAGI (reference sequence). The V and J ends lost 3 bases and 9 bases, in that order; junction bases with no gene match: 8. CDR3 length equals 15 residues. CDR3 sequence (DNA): TGTGCCAGCAGTTATAAAGCGGGGGGGAGTGGTGAGCAGTTCTTC. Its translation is CASSYKAGGSGEQFF.

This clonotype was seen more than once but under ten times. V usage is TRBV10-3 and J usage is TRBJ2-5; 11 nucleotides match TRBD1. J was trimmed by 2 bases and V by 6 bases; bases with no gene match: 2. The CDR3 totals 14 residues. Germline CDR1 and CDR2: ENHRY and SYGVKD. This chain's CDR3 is CAIRGQGGQETQYF. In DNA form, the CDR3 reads TGTGCCATCAGGGGACAGGGGGGGCAAGAGACCCAGTACTTC.

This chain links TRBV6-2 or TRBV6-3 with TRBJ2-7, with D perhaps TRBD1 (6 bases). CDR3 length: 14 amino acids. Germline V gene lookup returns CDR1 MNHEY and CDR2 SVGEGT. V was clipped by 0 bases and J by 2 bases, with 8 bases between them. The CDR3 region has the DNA TGTGCCAGCAGTTACTCGGACAGTGCCTACGAGCAGTACTTC. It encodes CASSYSDSAYEQYF.

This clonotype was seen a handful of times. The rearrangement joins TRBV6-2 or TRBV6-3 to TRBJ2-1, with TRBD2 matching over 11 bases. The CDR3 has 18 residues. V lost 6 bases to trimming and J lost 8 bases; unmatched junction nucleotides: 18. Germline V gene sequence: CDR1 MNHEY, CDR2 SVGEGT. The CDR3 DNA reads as TGTGCCAGCAGACCGCCCTCGGAGACTAGCGGGATTAACTATGAGCAGTTCTTC. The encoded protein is CASRPPSETSGINYEQFF.

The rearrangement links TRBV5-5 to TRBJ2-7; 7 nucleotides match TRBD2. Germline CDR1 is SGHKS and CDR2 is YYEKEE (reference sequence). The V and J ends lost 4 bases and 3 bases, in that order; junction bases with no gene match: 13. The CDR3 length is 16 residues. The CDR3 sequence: CASSPRRLAEIYEQYF. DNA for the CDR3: TGTGCCAGCAGCCCCCGTAGGCTAGCGGAAATCTACGAGCAGTACTTC.

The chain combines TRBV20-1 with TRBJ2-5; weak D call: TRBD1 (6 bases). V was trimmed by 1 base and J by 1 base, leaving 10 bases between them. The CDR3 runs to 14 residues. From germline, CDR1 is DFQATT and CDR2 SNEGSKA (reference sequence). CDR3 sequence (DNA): TGCAGTGCTAGAGTGGGGGCAGTCCAAGAGACCCAGTACTTC. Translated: CSARVGAVQETQYF.

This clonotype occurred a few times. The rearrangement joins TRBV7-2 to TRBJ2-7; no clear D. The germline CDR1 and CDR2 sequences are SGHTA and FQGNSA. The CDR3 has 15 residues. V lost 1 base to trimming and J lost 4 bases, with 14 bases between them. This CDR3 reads CASSLVPGSRYEQYF. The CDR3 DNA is TGTGCCAGCAGCTTAGTTCCCGGATCCCGATACGAGCAGTACTTC.

In DNA form, the CDR3 reads TGCAGTGCTAGTCCCAGGACTAGCGCCACCCGCACAGATACGCAGTATTTT. This sequence encodes CSASPRTSATRTDTQYF. The chain uses TRBV20-1 and TRBJ2-3, with 9 nucleotides matching TRBD2. The CDR3 has 17 residues. Germline V gene lookup returns CDR1 DFQATT and CDR2 SNEGSKA (reference sequence). After removal of 3 bases from V and 1 base from J, the junction contained 11 bases not matched to a gene.

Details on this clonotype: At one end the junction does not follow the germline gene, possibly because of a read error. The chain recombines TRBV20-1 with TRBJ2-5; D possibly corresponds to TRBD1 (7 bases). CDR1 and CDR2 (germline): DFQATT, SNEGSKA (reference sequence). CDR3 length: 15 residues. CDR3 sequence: CSAKTGRTMEETQYF. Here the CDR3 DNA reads TGCAGCGCTAAGACAGGGCGGACTATGGAAGAGACCCAGTACTTC.

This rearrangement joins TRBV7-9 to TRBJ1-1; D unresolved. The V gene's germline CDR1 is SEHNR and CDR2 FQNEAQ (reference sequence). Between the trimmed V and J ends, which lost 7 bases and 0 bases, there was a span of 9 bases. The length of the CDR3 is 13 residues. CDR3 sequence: CASKAGLNTEAFF. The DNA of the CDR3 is TGTGCCAGCAAGGCAGGTTTGAACACTGAAGCTTTCTTT.

The CDR3 DNA sequence: TGTGCCAGCAGCTTTCGGAGGGAGGCTAATGAAAAACTGTTTTTT. Its protein product is CASSFRREANEKLFF. V and J are TRBV7-9 and TRBJ1-4; unclear D gene. Germline values: CDR1 SEHNR, CDR2 FQNEAQ (reference sequence). The CDR3 loop spans 15 amino acids. Trimming took 3 bases from V and 3 from J, leaving 11 bases between them.

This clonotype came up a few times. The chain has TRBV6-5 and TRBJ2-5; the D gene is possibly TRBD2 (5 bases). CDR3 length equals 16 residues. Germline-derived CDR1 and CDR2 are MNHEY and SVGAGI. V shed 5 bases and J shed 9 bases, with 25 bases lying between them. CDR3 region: CASSHRRRSSSGAQYF. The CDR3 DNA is TGTGCCAGCAGTCACCGGCGTCGGTCTAGCAGTGGGGCCCAGTACTTC.

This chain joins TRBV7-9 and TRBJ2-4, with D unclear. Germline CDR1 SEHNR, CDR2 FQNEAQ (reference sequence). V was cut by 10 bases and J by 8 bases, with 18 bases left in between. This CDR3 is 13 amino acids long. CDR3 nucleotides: TGTGCCATCGTCCCCACCCCGGAAGACATTCAGTACTTC. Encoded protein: CAIVPTPEDIQYF.

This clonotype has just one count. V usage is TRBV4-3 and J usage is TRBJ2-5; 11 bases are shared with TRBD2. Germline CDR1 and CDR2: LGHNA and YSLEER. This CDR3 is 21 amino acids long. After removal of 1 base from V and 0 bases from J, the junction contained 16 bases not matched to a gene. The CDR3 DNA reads TGCGCCAGCAGCCAAGGGGTGGTTGGGCTAGCGGGAGGAATGTACCAAGAGACCCAGTACTTC. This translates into CASSQGVVGLAGGMYQETQYF.

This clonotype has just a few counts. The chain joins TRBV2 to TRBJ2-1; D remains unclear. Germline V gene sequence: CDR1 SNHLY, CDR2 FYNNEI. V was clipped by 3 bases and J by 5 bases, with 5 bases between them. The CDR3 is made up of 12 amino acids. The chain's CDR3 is CASSDFDNEQFF. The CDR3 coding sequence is TGTGCCAGCAGTGATTTCGACAATGAGCAGTTCTTC.